Presented here are 13 T cell receptor beta chains from one specimen sequenced in a study of blood T cell repertoires in COVID-19 (dated by TCRdb to the early 2020s). Libraries were built with the immunoSEQ multiplex PCR assay. TCRdb re-hosts the immuneACCESS table, in-frame sequences only. Its copies lack some clones; in the studies checked, an unresolved V gene accounts for under half of them, and the cause for the rest is not known. This sample comprises under 45,000 clones, around 90% of them detected only once. Jointly, the top ten make up around 25% of the sample. The sample consisted of peripheral blood. These receptors originate from a woman of 80 years or more in a cohort sampled during active or convalescent COVID-19.

This rearrangement joins TRBV10-1 to TRBJ2-2; no clear D. V lost 4 bases to trimming and J lost 6 bases, with 9 bases between them. The CDR3 runs 13 residues. The germline CDR1 and CDR2 sequences are WNHNN and SYGVQD (reference sequence). The CDR3 DNA reads as TGCGCCAGCAGTGGAACAGTTGCCGGGGAGCTGTTTTTT. It codes for CASSGTVAGELFF.

This clone was seen a handful of times. The chain recombines TRBV4-1 with TRBJ1-1; D is perhaps TRBD1 (6 bases). Trimming took 5 bases from V and 1 from J, leaving 14 bases between them. CDR3 size: 15 residues. The germline V gene has CDR1 MGHRA and CDR2 YSYEKL. The CDR3 spells CASSRVPTGNTEAFF. CDR3 sequence (DNA): TGCGCCAGCAGCAGAGTACCGACAGGGAACACTGAAGCTTTCTTT.

This chain uses TRBV5-1 with TRBJ1-2; TRBD1 might be the D (5 bases). The CDR3 covers 15 residues. Per germline, CDR1 SGHRS and CDR2 YFSETQ. V gave up 5 bases and J gave up 2 bases, with 16 bases separating them. The CDR3: CASRRSSGPNYGYTF. In DNA, the CDR3 is TGCGCCAGCAGGAGGAGTTCAGGGCCCAACTATGGCTACACCTTC.

The rearrangement uses TRBV2 and TRBJ2-1; D unresolved. The germline V and J ends were trimmed by 5 bases and 3 bases, with 5 bases remaining between them. The CDR3 spans 12 residues. CDR1 and CDR2 (germline): SNHLY, FYNNEI. CDR3: CASSFIYNEQFF. CDR3 sequence (DNA): TGTGCCAGCAGTTTTATCTACAATGAGCAGTTCTTC.

The chain joins TRBV5-4 to TRBJ2-7; D is perhaps TRBD2 (5 bases). The V and J ends lost 0 bases and 7 bases respectively, with 14 bases between them. CDR1 and CDR2 (germline): SGHNT, YYREEE (reference sequence). This CDR3 has 14 amino acids. The CDR3 DNA reads TGTGCCAGCAGCTTGGAGGGCAGACTATATGAGCAGTACTTC. This translates into CASSLEGRLYEQYF.

This sequence joins TRBV3-1 (or the pseudogene TRBV3-2) and TRBJ2-1, with 15 positions matching TRBD2. Germline lookup yields CDR1 LGHDT and CDR2 YNNKEL (reference sequence). After removal of 4 bases from V and 12 bases from J, the junction contained 7 bases not matched to a gene. The CDR3 spans 15 residues. The CDR3 coding sequence is TGTGCCAGCAGCCCGCGGGGACTAGCGGGGGGTGGGCAGTTCTTC. It is translated as CASSPRGLAGGGQFF.

The chain carries TRBV10-1 and TRBJ2-7; 13 nucleotides agree with TRBD2. V dropped 6 bases and J dropped 0; count of bases not matched to a gene: 2. Per the germline V gene, CDR1 is WNHNN and CDR2 is SYGVQD (reference sequence). The CDR3 is 15 amino acids. CDR3 DNA: TGCGCCAGCAGGGGGACTAGCGGGGACTCCTACGAGCAGTACTTC. It encodes CASRGTSGDSYEQYF.

This clone was observed once. The chain has TRBV6-1 and TRBJ2-5; tentative D call: TRBD1 (6 bases). V dropped 1 base and J dropped 0 bases, with 9 bases sitting between them. Germline lookup yields CDR1 MNHNS and CDR2 SASEGT. The CDR3 runs 15 residues. The CDR3 here is CASSEDTGYQETQYF. The CDR3 nucleotides are TGTGCCAGCAGTGAAGACACAGGGTACCAAGAGACCCAGTACTTC.

The chain has TRBV7-2 and TRBJ2-3; 12 bases match TRBD2. Germline V lookup: CDR1 SGHTA, CDR2 FQGNSA. The V segment lost 3 bases and the J segment 5 bases; nucleotides outside the gene matches: 6. The CDR3 sequence is 16 residues long. This chain's CDR3 is CASSFRLAGELDTQYF. CDR3 nucleotides: TGTGCCAGCAGCTTCCGACTAGCGGGAGAGTTAGATACGCAGTATTTT.

The chain joins TRBV11-3 to TRBJ1-1; D may be TRBD1 (6 bases). This CDR3 region has 13 residues. The germline V gene encodes CDR1 SGHNT and CDR2 YENEEA. The V gene lost 5 bases and the J gene lost 5 bases, with 12 bases spanning the gap. The CDR3 DNA reads as TGTGCCAGCAGCACGGGGGGGCGGACTGAAGCTTTCTTT. This gives the protein CASSTGGRTEAFF.

This clone was observed a few times. The chain's CDR3 is CASSAQFAGELFF. CDR3 DNA: TGTGCCAGCAGCGCCCAGTTCGCCGGGGAGCTGTTTTTT. This chain connects TRBV9 to TRBJ2-2; D not certain. Trimming left V 3 bases short and J 6 bases short, with 9 bases between. The CDR3 is made up of 13 amino acids. Germline assignment: CDR1 SGDLS and CDR2 YYNGEE. Full variable domain (rest looked up from reference TRBV9 and TRBJ2-2): DSGVTQTPKHLITATGQRVTLRCSPRSGDLSVYWYQQSLDQGLQFLIQYYNGEERAKGNILERFSAQQFPDLHSELNLSSLELGDSALYFCASSAQFAGELFFGEGSRLTVL.

The chain joins TRBV4-1 to TRBJ1-6; 9 bases align to TRBD1. Germline-derived CDR1 and CDR2 are MGHRA and YSYEKL. After removal of 1 base from V and 17 bases from J, the junction contained 12 bases not matched to a gene. The CDR3 covers 15 residues. This CDR3 is CASSQGPGQGLVIHF. The CDR3 nucleotides are TGCGCCAGCAGCCAAGGACCGGGACAGGGCCTTGTCATCCACTTT.

The rearrangement uses TRBV29-1 and TRBJ2-4; 8 bases are a match to TRBD1. The CDR3 length is 15 residues. Trimming removed 7 bases from V and 4 bases from J; junction bases left unmatched: 12. Per germline, CDR1 SQVTM and CDR2 ANQGSEA. The CDR3 protein is CSDADRAKGKNIQYF. CDR3 coding DNA: TGCAGCGATGCGGACAGGGCCAAAGGGAAAAACATTCAGTACTTC.